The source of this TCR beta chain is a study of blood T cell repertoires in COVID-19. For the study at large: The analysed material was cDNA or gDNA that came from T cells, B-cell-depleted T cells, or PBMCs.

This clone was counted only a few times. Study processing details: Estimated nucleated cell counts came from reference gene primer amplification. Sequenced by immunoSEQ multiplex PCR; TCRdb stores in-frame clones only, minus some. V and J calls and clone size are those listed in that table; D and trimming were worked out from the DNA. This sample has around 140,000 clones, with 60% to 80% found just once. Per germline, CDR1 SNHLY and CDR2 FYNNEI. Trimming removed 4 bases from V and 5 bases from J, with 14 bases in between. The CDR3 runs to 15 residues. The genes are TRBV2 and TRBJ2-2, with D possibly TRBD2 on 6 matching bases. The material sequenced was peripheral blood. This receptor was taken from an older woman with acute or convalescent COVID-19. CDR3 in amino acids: CASSASPGVTGELFF. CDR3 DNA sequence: TGTGCCAGCAGTGCGTCACCGGGAGTTACCGGGGAGCTGTTTTTT. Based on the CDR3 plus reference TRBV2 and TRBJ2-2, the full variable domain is EPEVTQTPSHQVTQMGQEVILRCVPISNHLYFYWYRQILGQKVEFLVSFYNNEISEKSEIFDDQFSVERPDGSNFTLKIRSTKLEDSAMYFCASSASPGVTGELFFGEGSRLTVL.